The source of this TCR beta chain is a study of blood T cells in healthy people across ages. Study-wide points: As age increased, TCR beta diversity per million T cells fell in a roughly linear fashion. Observed TCR beta diversity showed a strong correlation with the percentage of naive T cells as measured by flow cytometry.

Germline V CDR1 and CDR2: WNHNN, SYGVQD (reference sequence). The CDR3 contains 15 residues. V lost 8 bases, J lost 8 bases, and 9 bases stayed unmatched. This clonotype has just a few counts. Its antigen is still unknown. Russia was home to the donors, healthy Caucasian individuals aged roughly 6 to 90. A second PCR, run for roughly 7 to 12 cycles, used a sample-barcoded 5' primer plus a J-beta primer mix. Each CDR3 protein is one row after TCRdb ran MiXCR on the 5' RACE reads. The sample has 1.5 million to 2 million distinct CDR3 sequences, 28% seen once. This clonotype originated in a woman aged 25 to 39 in good health. The sequenced sample was blood. The chain is built from TRBV10-1 and TRBJ2-1; 13 bases align to TRBD2. DNA for the CDR3: TGCGCCAGCGGGGGACTAGCGGGGTCTCTGGATGAGCAGTTCTTC. Translating gives CASGGLAGSLDEQFF.